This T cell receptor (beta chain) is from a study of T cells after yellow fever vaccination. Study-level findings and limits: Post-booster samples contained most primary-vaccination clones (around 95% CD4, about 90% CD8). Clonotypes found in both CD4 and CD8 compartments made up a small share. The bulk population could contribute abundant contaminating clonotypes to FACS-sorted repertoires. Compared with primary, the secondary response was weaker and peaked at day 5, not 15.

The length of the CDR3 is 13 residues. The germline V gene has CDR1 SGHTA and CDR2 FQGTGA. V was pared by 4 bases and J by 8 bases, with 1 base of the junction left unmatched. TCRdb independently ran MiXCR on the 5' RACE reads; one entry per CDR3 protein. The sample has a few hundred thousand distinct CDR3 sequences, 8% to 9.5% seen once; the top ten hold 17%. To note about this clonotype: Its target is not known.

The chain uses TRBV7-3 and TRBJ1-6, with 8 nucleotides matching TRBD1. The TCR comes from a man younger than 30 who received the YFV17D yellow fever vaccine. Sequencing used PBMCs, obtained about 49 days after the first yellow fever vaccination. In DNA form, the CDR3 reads TGTGCCAGCAGCTCGGACAGGGATTCACCCCTCCACTTT. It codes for CASSSDRDSPLHF.